This is a list of T cell receptor beta chains from one sample in a study of regulatory T cells in long-lasting Graves disease. TCRdb processed the multiplex PCR reads anew with MiXCR; each CDR3 protein has one entry. This repertoire shows nearly 350,000 distinct CDR3 sequences, around a fifth found once; its top ten account for less than 35%. The material was peripheral blood mononuclear cells (PBMCs), obtained when the disease was refractory, from a patient treated with antithyroid drugs. These receptors all stem from a female donor with Graves disease. Each CDR3 is given with its conserved first and last residue. The D gene is left open where the match is weak. Where a row states a size, it is once, few, many or the class of an expanded clone; other rows omit it.

abundance | j_gene | d_gene | v_gene | CDR3aa | CDR3nt
many | TRBJ1-2 | . | TRBV27 | CASRTPLGGNYGYTF | TGTGCCAGCAGGACCCCTCTGGGGGGCAACTATGGCTACACCTTC
many | TRBJ1-4 | . | TRBV7-9 | CASSLVLHRDIGEKLFF | TGTGCCAGCAGCTTAGTGCTCCACAGGGATATTGGTGAAAAACTGTTTTTT
. | TRBJ2-5 | TRBD2 | TRBV5-4 | CAINLAGEETQYF | TGTGCCATCAATCTAGCGGGGGAAGAGACCCAGTACTTC
. | TRBJ2-1 | TRBD2 | TRBV15 | CATSRAGTSGGGSYNEQFF | TGTGCCACCAGCAGAGCCGGGACTAGCGGAGGGGGCTCCTACAATGAGCAGTTCTTC
. | TRBJ1-2 | . | TRBV25-1 | CASSVTANYGYTF | TGTGCCAGCAGTGTAACAGCTAACTATGGCTACACCTTC
many | TRBJ1-2 | . | TRBV6-5 | CASSLSVYGYTF | TGTGCCAGCAGTTTATCGGTCTATGGCTACACCTTC
many | TRBJ2-5 | . | TRBV7-2 | CASSLDASRQQETQYF | TGTGCCAGCAGCTTAGACGCGAGTAGGCAGCAAGAGACCCAGTACTTC
. | TRBJ1-5 | TRBD1 | TRBV20-1 | CSARGTAAFNSNQPQHF | TGCAGTGCTAGGGGGACAGCCGCGTTTAATAGCAATCAGCCCCAGCATTTT
many | TRBJ2-5 | TRBD1 | TRBV28 | CASSPTGGGETQYF | TGTGCCAGCAGCCCGACAGGGGGCGGAGAGACCCAGTACTTC
few | TRBJ1-3 | . | TRBV18 | CASSPAGGRASGNTIYF | TGTGCCAGCTCACCCGCAGGCGGCAGGGCATCTGGAAACACCATATATTTT
many | TRBJ2-5 | . | TRBV18 | CASSPPGDRETQYF | TGTGCCAGCTCACCACCAGGTGACAGAGAGACCCAGTACTTC
many | TRBJ2-7 | . | TRBV7-3 | CASSPTLGYEQYF | TGTGCCAGCAGCCCCACCCTGGGTTACGAGCAGTACTTC
. | TRBJ1-3 | . | TRBV4-2 | CASSQDQHLSGNTIYF | TGTGCCAGCAGCCAAGATCAACACCTTTCTGGAAACACCATATATTTT
many | TRBJ1-2 | . | TRBV6-2/TRBV6-3 | CASSYPRSGRGYTF | TGTGCCAGCAGTTACCCCCGCAGTGGTCGTGGCTACACCTTC